What follows are 30 T cell receptor beta chains derived from one specimen sequenced in a study of metastatic and nonmetastatic thyroid tumors. TCRdb reprocessed the PCR reads via MiXCR. The sample includes over 70,000 clones, more than 15% of them seen just once. Not a single patient had been given any form of treatment at any point before undergoing thyroid surgery. The specimen sequenced was blood. The receptors here all came from a female donor with papillary thyroid cancer or a benign thyroid nodule (not recorded which). Some clones in this sample may be carry-over from other donors' samples.

This chain joins TRBV30 and TRBJ1-1; D is unclear. CDR3 size: 12 residues. Germline V lookup: CDR1 GTSNPN, CDR2 SVGIG (reference sequence). With 2 bases removed from V and 3 bases from J, the gap between germline ends came to 7 bases. The CDR3 DNA reads TGTGCCTGGAGTACAGAAGACACTGAAGCTTTCTTT. Its protein product is CAWSTEDTEAFF.

This clone was seen more than once but under ten times. The rearrangement joins TRBV27 to TRBJ2-6, with D uncertain. The ends were cut back, 7 bases at V and 1 base at J, with 14 bases in the middle. This CDR3 region has 16 residues. Germline V lookup: CDR1 MNHEY, CDR2 SMNVEV (reference sequence). CDR3 DNA: TGTGCCAGCACCCCTACTTTTGCGTCTGGGGCCAACGTCCTGACTTTC. It specifies CASTPTFASGANVLTF.

This clone appeared a few times. CDR3 loop: CASSFGGGGDTQYF. Written as DNA, the CDR3 is TGTGCCAGCAGTTTCGGGGGCGGAGGAGATACGCAGTATTTT. V gene TRBV12-3 or TRBV12-4 combines with J gene TRBJ2-3, with D perhaps assigned TRBD1 or TRBD2 (6 bases each). The V end lost 3 bases, the J end lost 5 bases, and 12 bases lay between the germline ends. The CDR3 extends over 14 amino acids.

The V call is TRBV15, the J call TRBJ2-3, with D perhaps matching TRBD1 (8 bases). V was pared by 2 bases and J by 1 base, with 10 bases between. Germline V gene sequence: CDR1 LNHNV, CDR2 YYDKDF (reference sequence). The CDR3 loop spans 15 amino acids. CDR3 bases: TGTGCCACCAGCAGAACAGGGGGGGGCACAGATACGCAGTATTTT. Amino acids: CATSRTGGGTDTQYF.

At least ten counts were recorded for this clone. V and J are TRBV28 and TRBJ1-1; the D is unclear. The CDR3 runs 14 residues. The V gene lost 2 bases and the J gene lost 1 base, with 8 bases spanning the gap. CDR1 MDHEN and CDR2 SYDVKM come from the germline V gene. CDR3 loop: CASSLLQKNTEAFF. In nucleotides, the CDR3 is TGTGCCAGCAGTTTACTGCAGAAGAACACTGAAGCTTTCTTT.

V is TRBV18 and J is TRBJ2-7; 11 bases map to TRBD2. V shed 2 bases, J shed 3 bases, and the junction held 12 bases outside the gene matches. CDR3 length equals 18 residues. Germline CDR1 KGHSH, CDR2 LQKENI. The CDR3, as DNA: TGTGCCAGCTCACCAGGGGCTAGCGGGGGGCTCACCTTCTACGAGCAGTACTTC. Amino acid sequence: CASSPGASGGLTFYEQYF.

This clone was counted ten times or more. The rearrangement uses TRBV5-1 and TRBJ2-5; D is unclear. The ends were cut back, 0 bases at V and 1 base at J, with 10 bases in the middle. CDR3 length: 15 residues. The V gene's germline CDR1 is SGHRS and CDR2 YFSETQ. The CDR3 DNA follows: TGCGCCAGCAGCTTGGAGGGCAGAATCCAAGAGACCCAGTACTTC. Amino acids: CASSLEGRIQETQYF.

This clone showed up just a few times. The CDR3 sequence: CSATTVHSYEQYF. In DNA form, the CDR3 reads TGCAGTGCCACGACCGTTCACTCCTACGAGCAGTACTTC. This chain joins TRBV20-1 and TRBJ2-7, with D hard to call. V dropped 6 bases and J dropped 0 bases, with 12 bases sitting between them. Germline CDR1 DFQATT, CDR2 SNEGSKA (reference sequence). The CDR3 runs to 13 residues.

The rearrangement joins TRBV5-6 to TRBJ1-6, with D uncertain. This CDR3 contains 17 residues. Trimming left V 3 bases short and J 9 bases short, with 22 bases between. CDR1 is SGHDT and CDR2 is YYEEEE in the germline V gene. In DNA, the CDR3 is TGTGCCAGCAGCTCCGGACCTACCATGGGTTATGGTTCACCCCTCCACTTT. Protein: CASSSGPTMGYGSPLHF.

This clone is a singleton in its sample. The genes are TRBV5-1 and TRBJ1-3; 7 bases agree with TRBD1. J gave up 0 bases and V 3 bases, and 6 bases lay outside the gene matches. CDR3 length: 16 amino acids. Germline V gene lookup returns CDR1 SGHRS and CDR2 YFSETQ. The CDR3 region is CASSSTGPDSGNTIYF. The CDR3 DNA reads as TGCGCCAGCAGCTCGACAGGGCCCGACTCTGGAAACACCATATATTTT.

This clone appeared many times. The rearrangement joins TRBV11-2 to TRBJ2-1; 9 nucleotides agree with TRBD1. CDR1 is SGHAT, CDR2 FQNNGV, per germline. Germline trimming cut 4 bases from V and 8 bases from J; bases unmatched to any gene: 9. This CDR3 region has 15 residues. This chain's CDR3 is CASSWTGALGYEQFF. CDR3 coding DNA: TGTGCCAGCAGCTGGACAGGGGCGCTTGGCTATGAGCAGTTCTTC.

As to this clone: A much more abundant neighbour one base away suggests this may be a read error. Distinct nucleotide sequences in the sample also encode this CDR3. The chain joins TRBV5-1 to TRBJ1-4; D is possibly TRBD1 (5 bases). CDR1 is SGHRS, CDR2 YFSETQ, per germline. The CDR3 length is 16 residues. Trimming left V 4 bases short and J 5 bases short, with 18 bases between. The CDR3 coding sequence is TGCGCCAGCAGCCCGGTGGGGGATGTAAGGAATGAAAAACTGTTTTTT. It translates to CASSPVGDVRNEKLFF.

This clone was observed at least ten times. The rearrangement joins TRBV11-3 to TRBJ2-1; D perhaps matches TRBD2 (6 bases). Trimming left V 3 bases short and J 2 bases short, with 11 bases between. CDR1 is SGHNT, CDR2 YENEEA, per germline. This CDR3 is 15 amino acids long. CDR3 in amino acids: CASSLRGNTYNEQFF. CDR3 nucleotides: TGTGCCAGCAGCTTGCGCGGGAATACCTACAATGAGCAGTTCTTC. Filled out from reference TRBV11-3 and TRBJ2-1, the complete variable domain reads EAGVVQSPRYKIIEKKQPVAFWCNPISGHNTLYWYLQNLGQGPELLIRYENEEAVDDSQLPKDRFSAERLKGVDSTLKIQPAELGDSAVYLCASSLRGNTYNEQFFGPGTRLTVL.

The table lists this clone with many counts. The chain combines TRBV20-1 with TRBJ1-4, with D unresolved. V dropped 5 bases and J dropped 7 bases, with 14 bases sitting between them. This CDR3 is 13 amino acids long. In germline, CDR1 is DFQATT, CDR2 SNEGSKA (reference sequence). The CDR3 nucleotides read TGCAGTGCTTACACCGGCGGTGGTGAAAAACTGTTTTTT. As protein: CSAYTGGGEKLFF.

The table lists this clone with many counts. J is TRBJ1-1 and V is TRBV4-1; a weak D match, TRBD1 (6 bases). V was pared by 5 bases and J by 5 bases, with 12 bases between. This CDR3 has 13 amino acids. CDR1 is MGHRA, CDR2 YSYEKL, per germline. The CDR3 is CASSYQGPTEAFF. CDR3 nucleotide sequence: TGCGCCAGCAGCTACCAGGGGCCAACTGAAGCTTTCTTT.

The CDR3 protein is CASSLGTSGMLEGEQYF. The CDR3 region has the DNA TGTGCCAGCAGCTTAGGGACTAGCGGGATGCTCGAAGGCGAGCAGTACTTC. The chain recombines TRBV11-2 with TRBJ2-7; 12 bases match TRBD2. CDR1 SGHAT and CDR2 FQNNGV come from the germline V gene. V lost 1 base and J lost 6; bases outside the gene matches: 10. The CDR3 has 17 residues.

There are a few counts of this clone. The junction differs from germline at one of its ends, possibly a read error. The rearrangement joins TRBV12-3 or TRBV12-4 to TRBJ1-4; D is unresolved. The length of the CDR3 is 14 residues. In nucleotides, the CDR3 is TGTTCCAGCAGCGAGGGAGTGGGTAATGAAAAACTGTTTTTT. Protein: CSSSEGVGNEKLFF.

The rearrangement links TRBV9 to TRBJ2-7, with TRBD2 matching over 7 bases. The CDR3 sequence is 14 residues long. The V segment lost 4 bases and the J segment 1 base; nucleotides outside the gene matches: 5. The germline V gene has CDR1 SGDLS and CDR2 YYNGEE. The CDR3 region is CASSSPGGSYEQYF. The CDR3 DNA sequence: TGTGCCAGCAGCTCTCCCGGGGGGTCCTACGAGCAGTACTTC. Filled out from reference TRBV9 and TRBJ2-7, the complete variable domain reads DSGVTQTPKHLITATGQRVTLRCSPRSGDLSVYWYQQSLDQGLQFLIQYYNGEERAKGNILERFSAQQFPDLHSELNLSSLELGDSALYFCASSSPGGSYEQYFGPGTRLTVT.

This rearrangement joins TRBV6-1 to TRBJ2-5; D remains unclear. Trimming removed 2 bases from V and 5 bases from J, with 15 bases in between. CDR1 and CDR2 (germline): MNHNS, SASEGT. The CDR3 loop spans 15 amino acids. CDR3 residues: CASSEYTIGRETQYF. CDR3 sequence (DNA): TGTGCCAGCAGTGAATACACTATCGGACGGGAGACCCAGTACTTC.

This clone appeared many times. The rearrangement links TRBV5-1 to TRBJ2-5; D is ambiguous. The CDR3 has 14 amino acids. The germline gives CDR1 SGHRS, CDR2 YFSETQ. V lost 0 bases, J lost 1 base, and 7 bases lay in between. In nucleotides, the CDR3 is TGCGCCAGCAGCTTGGGTGGCAGCCAAGAGACCCAGTACTTC. It encodes CASSLGGSQETQYF.

As concerns this clone: One base away lies a much larger clone, so this may be a sequencing read error. V usage is TRBV19 and J usage is TRBJ2-2, with 11 bases fitting TRBD2. The CDR3 is 17 residues long. Germline loops: CDR1 LNHDA, CDR2 SQIVND (reference sequence). CDR3: CVSSPGLAAPNTGELFF. The CDR3 coding sequence is TGTGTCAGCTCCCCGGGACTAGCGGCCCCGAACACCGGGGAGCTGTTTTTT.

In its sample, this clone was seen many times. The rearrangement links TRBV6-1 to TRBJ2-3; D perhaps matches TRBD2 (6 bases). V shed 6 bases and J shed 0 bases, with 13 bases lying between them. Germline V gene lookup returns CDR1 MNHNS and CDR2 SASEGT. The CDR3 is made up of 15 amino acids. The CDR3 DNA reads as TGTGCCAGCAGCTTAGCGGCGTGGAGCACAGATACGCAGTATTTT. It specifies CASSLAAWSTDTQYF.

This clone was detected ten times or more. The chain couples TRBV10-1 to TRBJ2-3; unclear D gene. Germline V gives CDR1 WNHNN, CDR2 SYGVQD (reference sequence). The CDR3 sequence is 13 residues long. Trimming pared 2 bases from V and 6 bases from J, leaving 9 bases between. CDR3 nucleotides: TGCGCCAGCAGTGAGACTCCGGCTGATACGCAGTATTTT. The encoded protein is CASSETPADTQYF.

This clone was counted at least ten times. The genes are TRBV29-1 and TRBJ1-1; D is ambiguous. V gave up 5 bases and J gave up 6 bases, with 16 bases separating them. The CDR3 is 13 residues long. CDR1 and CDR2 (germline): SQVTM, ANQGSEA. The CDR3 sequence: CSVSGQAIPEAFF. CDR3 nucleotides: TGCAGCGTTTCCGGCCAGGCGATACCTGAAGCTTTCTTT.

This clone occurred many times. The chain employs TRBV27 and TRBJ2-7; D gene unclear. The V gene lost 6 bases and the J gene lost 0 bases, with 6 bases spanning the gap. CDR3 size: 12 residues. Looked up from germline, CDR1 is MNHEY and CDR2 is SMNVEV (reference sequence). The CDR3, as DNA: TGTGCCAGCAGCCCCCACTCCTACGAGCAGTACTTC. This translates into CASSPHSYEQYF.

This chain links TRBV5-1 with TRBJ2-3, with TRBD2 matching over 8 bases. Germline CDR1 SGHRS, CDR2 YFSETQ. The CDR3 extends over 16 amino acids. J lost 5 bases, V lost 5 bases, and 13 bases had no gene match. The CDR3 sequence: CASSRSGDLQKDTQYF. The CDR3 nucleotides read TGCGCCAGCAGTCGTAGCGGGGACCTACAAAAAGATACGCAGTATTTT. The variable domain in full, completed from reference TRBV5-1 and TRBJ2-3, reads KAGVTQTPRYLIKTRGQQVTLSCSPISGHRSVSWYQQTPGQGLQFLFEYFSETQRNKGNFPGRFSGRQFSNSRSEMNVSTLELGDSALYLCASSRSGDLQKDTQYFGPGTRLTVL.

This clone was seen many times. The V and J genes are TRBV5-1 and TRBJ2-1; the D gene could be TRBD1 or TRBD2 (6 bases each). The CDR3 is 14 residues long. Trimming pared 4 bases from V and 4 bases from J, leaving 12 bases between. Germline V gives CDR1 SGHRS, CDR2 YFSETQ. The CDR3 DNA follows: TGCGCCAGCAGCCGGGGGCAGGGTTACAATGAGCAGTTCTTC. Its translation is CASSRGQGYNEQFF. Full variable domain (remainder filled in from reference TRBV5-1 and TRBJ2-1): KAGVTQTPRYLIKTRGQQVTLSCSPISGHRSVSWYQQTPGQGLQFLFEYFSETQRNKGNFPGRFSGRQFSNSRSEMNVSTLELGDSALYLCASSRGQGYNEQFFGPGTRLTVL.

The chain uses TRBV5-6 and TRBJ2-2; no firm D call. Germline lookup yields CDR1 SGHDT and CDR2 YYEEEE. The CDR3 loop spans 13 amino acids. The V end lost 0 bases, the J end lost 4 bases, and 4 bases lay between the germline ends. In DNA, the CDR3 is TGTGCCAGCAGCTTGGTTACCACCGGGGAGCTGTTTTTT. As protein: CASSLVTTGELFF. Filled out from reference TRBV5-6 and TRBJ2-2, the complete variable domain reads DAGVTQSPTHLIKTRGQQVTLRCSPKSGHDTVSWYQQALGQGPQFIFQYYEEEERQRGNFPDRFSGHQFPNYSSELNVNALLLGDSALYLCASSLVTTGELFFGEGSRLTVL.

This clone was observed many times. V and J are TRBV7-9 and TRBJ2-7, with TRBD1 matching 8 bases. CDR1 and CDR2 from the germline V gene are SEHNR and FQNEAQ (reference sequence). The CDR3 runs 14 residues. Trimming removed 6 bases from V and 2 bases from J; junction bases left unmatched: 6. The CDR3 spells CASRPPDRAYEQYF. CDR3 sequence (DNA): TGTGCCAGCAGGCCACCGGACAGGGCCTACGAGCAGTACTTC.

The gene calls are TRBV6-4 and TRBJ2-1; D is perhaps TRBD1 (6 bases). Looked up from germline, CDR1 is MRHNA and CDR2 is SNTAGT. Between the trimmed V and J ends, which lost 7 bases and 9 bases, there was a span of 13 bases. CDR3 length: 12 residues. As DNA, the CDR3 is TGTGCCAGCATAGTGGGGGCGGGTGAGCAGTTCTTC. Amino acid sequence: CASIVGAGEQFF.